These T cell receptor beta chains were read from a single sample in a study of patients and donors after allogeneic stem cell transplantation. MiXCR, run by TCRdb on the RT-PCR reads, gives a single entry per CDR3 protein. The sample yields roughly 1,400 distinct CDR3 sequences, 27% seen once. The sequenced sample consisted of blood, either unsorted or a sorted T cell fraction (not recorded which). All receptors derive from a human donor who was either an allogeneic HSCT recipient or a stem cell or donor lymphocyte infusion donor (not recorded which). It is not recorded whose cells these are; they may come from a transplant donor. Both conserved end residues are part of each CDR3. Fields, in order: J gene, D gene, V gene, clone size, CDR3 DNA, CDR3 protein. D genes are given only for firm matches. A row's size may be missing; if present it is once, few, many or a size class.

TRBJ2-1 . TRBV5-6 few TGTGCCAGCAGCCCCTCCCACCGGGAGTACAATGAGCAGTTCTTC CASSPSHREYNEQFF
TRBJ2-3 TRBD1 TRBV28 . TGTGCCAGCAGTACCTGGGACAGATCGACAGATACGCAGTATTTT CASSTWDRSTDTQYF
TRBJ2-7 TRBD1 TRBV7-9 . TGTGCCAGCAGCTTAGAGACAGGGCAGAACGAGCAGTACTTC CASSLETGQNEQYF
TRBJ2-7 TRBD2 TRBV30 few TGTGCCTGGAGGGAGCGGGAGGACTACGAGCAGTACTTC CAWREREDYEQYF
TRBJ2-7 . TRBV3-1 few TGTGCCAGCAGCCTTAGCGCGAGCTCCTACGAGCAGTACTTC CASSLSASSYEQYF
TRBJ2-2 TRBD1 TRBV28 large TGTGCCAGCAGCGGGACAGCAACCGGGGAGCTGTTTTTT CASSGTATGELFF
TRBJ1-2 . TRBV7-2 . TGTGCCAGCAGCTTAAACAACTATGGCTACACCTTC CASSLNNYGYTF
TRBJ2-5 . TRBV28 . TGTGCCAGCAGTTCGGAGACCCAGTACTTC CASSSETQYF
TRBJ2-1 TRBD2 TRBV11-3 few TGTGCCAGCAGCTTATCTAGCGGGGAGCAGTTCTTC CASSLSSGEQFF
TRBJ2-7 . TRBV10-3 few TGTGCCATCAGTGACTCGAACAAGCTCTACGAGCAGTACTTC CAISDSNKLYEQYF
TRBJ2-3 . TRBV5-8 few TGTGCCAGCAGGCCCAGGACTAGCACAGATACGCAGTATTTT CASRPRTSTDTQYF
TRBJ2-1 TRBD2 TRBV12-3/TRBV12-4 few TGTGCCAGCAGTCTAGCGGGCCCTTACAATGAGCAGTTCTTC CASSLAGPYNEQFF
TRBJ2-1 TRBD1 TRBV6-5 . TGTGCCAGCAGTAACAGGGGAAGCGAGCAGTTCTTC CASSNRGSEQFF
TRBJ2-3 . TRBV20-1 . TGCAGTGCTAGTCGGCCAGGGGAGTCCGCAGATACGCAGTATTTT CSASRPGESADTQYF
TRBJ2-1 . TRBV15 . TGTGCCACCAGCAGCGGCAGGAAGAATGAGCAGTTCTTC CATSSGRKNEQFF
TRBJ2-7 . TRBV27 medium-sized TGTGCCAGCAAGGACAGAGATTCATCGTACGAGCAGTACTTC CASKDRDSSYEQYF
TRBJ2-3 . TRBV18 . TGTGCCAGCTCAAGCACAGATACGCAGTATTTT CASSSTDTQYF
TRBJ1-2 . TRBV6-6 large TGTGCCAGCAGAACGGACGGAGTCTATGGCTACACCTTC CASRTDGVYGYTF
TRBJ1-4 . TRBV7-2 hyperexpanded TGTGCCAGCAGCTTAGAGGCTAATGAAAAACTGTTTTTT CASSLEANEKLFF
TRBJ1-4 TRBD1 TRBV9 . TGTGCCAGCAGCCCGGGACAGGGTTTCGAAAAACTGTTTTTT CASSPGQGFEKLFF
TRBJ1-1 . TRBV7-2 few TGTGCCAGCAGCTTAGAAGGGTTTCCTGAAGCTTTCTTT CASSLEGFPEAFF
TRBJ1-4 . TRBV29-1 few TGCAGCGTTCACACCCACAATGAAAAACTGTTTTTT CSVHTHNEKLFF
TRBJ2-3 TRBD2 TRBV29-1 hyperexpanded TGCAGCGCAGAGACTAGCGGGAGTACCGATACGCAGTATTTT CSAETSGSTDTQYF
TRBJ2-7 . TRBV7-8 large TGTGCCAGCAGCTTAGCGATCGGTTACGAGCAGTACTTC CASSLAIGYEQYF
TRBJ2-7 TRBD2 TRBV27 . TGTGCCAGCAGTTTGACTAGCGGGAGCTACGAGCAGTACTTC CASSLTSGSYEQYF
TRBJ2-7 TRBD2 TRBV10-3 . TGTGCCTCACAGCTAGCGGGGGGTTCCTACGAGCAGTACTTC CASQLAGGSYEQYF
TRBJ1-2 . TRBV7-9 . TGTGCCAGCAGCCAGCGGGACATGAATGGCTACACCTTC CASSQRDMNGYTF